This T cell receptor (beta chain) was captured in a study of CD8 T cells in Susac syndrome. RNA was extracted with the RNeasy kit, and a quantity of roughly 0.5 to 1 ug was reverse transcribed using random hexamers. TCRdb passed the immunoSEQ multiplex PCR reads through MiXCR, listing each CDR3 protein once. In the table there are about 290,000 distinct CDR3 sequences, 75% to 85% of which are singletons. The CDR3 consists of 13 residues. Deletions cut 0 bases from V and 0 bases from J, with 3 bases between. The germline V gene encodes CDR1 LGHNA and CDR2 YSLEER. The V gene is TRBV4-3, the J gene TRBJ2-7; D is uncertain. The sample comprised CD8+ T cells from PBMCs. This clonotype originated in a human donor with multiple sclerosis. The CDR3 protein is CASSQDLSYEQYF. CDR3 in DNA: TGCGCCAGCAGCCAAGATCTCTCCTACGAGCAGTACTTC.